This T cell receptor beta chain was found in a study of cytomegalovirus exposure and HLA in healthy donors. Primers for the PCR totalled 60 Vbeta and 13 Jbeta. Only in-frame clones appear in the TCRdb table, and some are missing; sequencing was by immunoSEQ multiplex PCR. The sample includes fewer than 120,000 clones, approximately 78% seen only once; the top ten take approximately 1.3%. The germline CDR1 and CDR2 sequences are MGHRA and YSYEKL. Germline trimming cut 0 bases from V and 0 bases from J; bases unmatched to any gene: 15. This CDR3 has 20 residues. The sequence was collected from a woman in her twenties or thirties in good health and CMV-seronegative. This chain uses TRBV4-1 with TRBJ2-7, with 9 bases lining up with TRBD2. The specimen sequenced was PBMCs. The CDR3 reads CASSQENDGTSRRSSYEQYF. The CDR3 nucleotides read TGCGCCAGCAGCCAAGAAAACGACGGGACTAGCCGCAGGAGCTCCTACGAGCAGTACTTC.